The clone carrying this T cell receptor beta chain was recorded only once. The sample belongs to a study of blood T cell repertoires in COVID-19. For the study at large: COVID-19 samples, acute and convalescent, were from the United States, Italy and Spain. T cells, B-cell-depleted T cells, or PBMCs provided the cDNA or gDNA that served as material.

As originally analysed: Scientists estimated how many nucleated cells there were by amplifying reference gene primers. The repertoire was sequenced with immunoSEQ multiplex PCR; TCRdb's copy has only in-frame clones and lacks some. That table gives V, J and clone size, and the DNA gave D and trimming. The sample holds about 53,000 clones, more than 80% seen once. Sample: peripheral blood. The TCR was taken from an elderly man with acute or convalescent COVID-19.

CDR3: CASSFDRVGGYTF. The DNA of the CDR3 is TGTGCCAGCAGCTTCGACAGGGTGGGTGGCTACACCTTC. This chain links TRBV11-1 with TRBJ1-2; 7 bases map to TRBD1. Germline V lookup: CDR1 SGHAT, CDR2 FQDESV (reference sequence). V trimming: 3 bases; J trimming: 7 bases; junction bases outside the gene matches: 5. This CDR3 is built from 13 residues.